The 30 T cell receptor beta chains reported below all come from one sample, sequenced in a study of cytomegalovirus exposure and HLA in healthy donors. The table came from immunoSEQ multiplex PCR; TCRdb's copy has only in-frame clones and leaves some out. The data show approximately 88,000 clones, roughly 83% seen once. The source material was PBMCs. The receptor set was obtained from a woman younger than 35 in good health and CMV-seropositive.

This clone was counted only a few times. The chain couples TRBV7-2 to TRBJ2-7; 15 bases map to TRBD2. Germline V gives CDR1 SGHTA, CDR2 FQGNSA. Losses at the gene ends were 8 bases for V and 6 bases for J; bases not matched to a gene: 5. This CDR3 spans 14 amino acids. The CDR3 DNA reads TGTGCCAGCGGACTAGCGGGGGGGCCGCCCGAGCAGTACTTC. Its protein is CASGLAGGPPEQYF.

J is TRBJ2-7 and V is TRBV27, with 7 bases identical to TRBD1. Germline CDR1 and CDR2: MNHEY and SMNVEV (reference sequence). This CDR3 contains 14 residues. The trim removed 3 bases at V and 5 bases at J, leaving 7 bases unmatched. The CDR3, as DNA: TGTGCCAGCAGTTTCAACAGGGGTGGACACGAGCAGTACTTC. As protein: CASSFNRGGHEQYF.

The chain is built from TRBV21-1 and TRBJ1-6. TRBV21-1 is assigned pseudogene status. The CDR3 contains 18 residues. The CDR3 protein is CASSNDPGGGSYNSPLHF. The CDR3 region has the DNA TGTGCCAGCAGCAATGACCCCGGAGGAGGGTCCTATAATTCACCCCTCCACTTT.

The gene calls are TRBV7-9 and TRBJ2-4; possible D gene TRBD2, 6 bases. CDR3 length: 17 amino acids. V was trimmed by 5 bases and J by 0 bases, leaving 17 bases between them. Germline loops: CDR1 SEHNR, CDR2 FQNEAQ (reference sequence). CDR3 nucleotides: TGTGCCAGCAGCGACGACCGGGGGATCGTAGCCAAAAACATTCAGTACTTC. Amino acid sequence: CASSDDRGIVAKNIQYF.

The rearrangement links TRBV4-2 to TRBJ1-1; 7 bases are shared with TRBD1. This CDR3 region has 13 residues. Germline-derived CDR1 and CDR2 are LGHNA and YNFKEQ. V lost 6 bases to trimming and J lost 0 bases; unmatched junction nucleotides: 1. The CDR3 region has the DNA TGTGCCAGCAGGGGACAGTTGAACACTGAAGCTTTCTTT. Translated: CASRGQLNTEAFF.

This clone was observed a single time. The chain is built from TRBV28 and TRBJ1-5; D is undetermined. Deletions cut 4 bases from V and 0 bases from J, with 10 bases between. This CDR3 is 15 amino acids long. CDR1 is MDHEN, CDR2 SYDVKM, per germline. The CDR3 nucleotides are TGTGCCAGCAGTTCCTCCGGGATTAGCAATCAGCCCCAGCATTTT. As protein: CASSSSGISNQPQHF.

The rearrangement uses TRBV5-5 and TRBJ1-5, with 10 bases that match TRBD1. Unmatched junction bases numbered 4, after V lost 5 bases and J lost 5 bases. This CDR3 comprises 14 residues. Germline loops: CDR1 SGHKS, CDR2 YYEKEE (reference sequence). The CDR3 here is CASSTGTGDQPQHF. The CDR3 nucleotides read TGTGCCAGCAGTACCGGGACAGGGGATCAGCCCCAGCATTTT.

The chain joins TRBV4-3 to TRBJ2-5; 9 bases map to TRBD1. Germline CDR1 and CDR2: LGHNA and YSLEER. The CDR3 has 15 residues. The junction had 4 bases not matched to a gene; V was cut back by 4 bases and J by 1 base. The CDR3 sequence is CASSRSGQGQETQYF. CDR3 sequence (DNA): TGCGCCAGCAGCCGGTCGGGACAGGGCCAAGAGACCCAGTACTTC.

This clone occurred once. The chain couples TRBV19 to TRBJ2-3; 8 bases align to TRBD2. This CDR3 contains 14 residues. Germline V lookup: CDR1 LNHDA, CDR2 SQIVND (reference sequence). V lost 3 bases to trimming and J lost 6 bases; unmatched junction nucleotides: 5. This CDR3 reads CASSISSGGDTQYF. For the CDR3, the DNA is TGTGCCAGTAGTATTTCCAGCGGGGGCGATACGCAGTATTTT.

The chain carries TRBV6-7 and TRBJ2-6; 8 nucleotides align to TRBD2. TRBV6-7 is an open reading frame, and its role is uncertain. J lost 0 bases, V lost 6 bases, and 10 bases had no gene match. This CDR3 has 18 residues. CDR3 sequence: CASSPEAAGGSGANVLTF. CDR3 coding DNA: TGTGCCAGCAGCCCAGAGGCGGCGGGGGGCTCTGGGGCCAACGTCCTGACTTTC.

The J gene is TRBJ2-5, the V gene TRBV7-9; possible D gene TRBD1, 6 bases. Germline assignment: CDR1 SEHNR and CDR2 FQNEAQ (reference sequence). V was pared by 5 bases and J by 4 bases, with 14 bases between. This CDR3 spans 14 amino acids. The DNA for the CDR3 is TGTGCCAGCAGCCCTCAGGGGCGCGGAGAGACCCAGTACTTC. Amino acid sequence: CASSPQGRGETQYF.

The count of this clone is one. V is TRBV28 and J is TRBJ1-3, with 9 bases aligning to TRBD1. Germline V lookup: CDR1 MDHEN, CDR2 SYDVKM. V was pared by 7 bases and J by 0 bases, with 4 bases of the junction left unmatched. There are 15 residues in the CDR3. CDR3: CASNGQGISGNTIYF. As DNA, the CDR3 is TGTGCCAGCAACGGACAGGGGATCTCTGGAAACACCATATATTTT.

The chain joins TRBV11-2 to TRBJ2-7; D call uncertain. Trimming left V 8 bases short and J 1 base short, with 6 bases between. Germline V gene sequence: CDR1 SGHAT, CDR2 FQNNGV. The CDR3 sequence is 11 residues long. The CDR3 is CASGSSYEQYF. Written as DNA, the CDR3 is TGTGCCAGCGGCAGTTCCTACGAGCAGTACTTC.

The V call is TRBV19, the J call TRBJ1-5; no firm D call. CDR1 and CDR2 (germline): LNHDA, SQIVND (reference sequence). The CDR3 sequence is 12 residues long. V was shortened by 5 bases and J by 5 bases, with 7 bases between the two germline ends. The CDR3 region is CASSYHYQPQHF. CDR3 DNA: TGTGCCAGTAGTTATCACTATCAGCCCCAGCATTTT.

The chain has TRBV19 and TRBJ1-2, with D possibly being TRBD1 (5 bases). Trimming left V 6 bases short and J 6 bases short, with 14 bases between. This CDR3 is built from 13 residues. Germline V gene sequence: CDR1 LNHDA, CDR2 SQIVND (reference sequence). Here the CDR3 reads CASSIQGLDGYTF. Here the CDR3 DNA reads TGTGCCAGTAGCATTCAGGGCTTGGATGGCTACACCTTC.

The rearrangement uses TRBV4-1 and TRBJ1-2; TRBD1 is a possible D gene (6 bases). V lost 1 base and J lost 4, with 19 bases in between. The CDR3 has 17 residues. Germline V gene data show CDR1 as MGHRA and CDR2 as YSYEKL. The CDR3 nucleotides are TGCGCCAGCAGCCAAGCGTCTGCGGGGGGGGGCTTCTATGGCTACACCTTC. Its translation is CASSQASAGGGFYGYTF.

This chain connects TRBV30 to TRBJ1-2; 7 bases agree with TRBD1. Losses at the gene ends were 3 bases for V and 6 bases for J; bases not matched to a gene: 13. Germline CDR1 and CDR2: GTSNPN and SVGIG (reference sequence). The CDR3 consists of 15 residues. The CDR3 spells CAWRYRDRDLHGYTF. The DNA for the CDR3 is TGTGCCTGGAGATACCGGGACAGAGATCTCCATGGCTACACCTTC.

The rearrangement links TRBV27 to TRBJ2-5; the match to TRBD1 covers 8 bases. Germline lookup yields CDR1 MNHEY and CDR2 SMNVEV (reference sequence). The V and J ends lost 0 bases and 0 bases, in that order; junction bases with no gene match: 3. The CDR3 is made up of 16 amino acids. This chain's CDR3 is CASSLSGDRYQETQYF. CDR3 DNA sequence: TGTGCCAGCAGTTTATCAGGGGACAGGTACCAAGAGACCCAGTACTTC.

The genes are TRBV5-6 and TRBJ1-2; 9 bases match TRBD1. This CDR3 spans 14 amino acids. The germline CDR1 and CDR2 sequences are SGHDT and YYEEEE. V was pared by 0 bases and J by 5 bases, with 2 bases of the junction left unmatched. The CDR3 here is CASSLEGTGYGYTF. The CDR3 DNA reads TGTGCCAGCAGCTTGGAAGGGACAGGGTATGGCTACACCTTC.

This clone was recorded a few times. The chain recombines TRBV30 with TRBJ1-1; D perhaps matches TRBD1 (5 bases). Trimming removed 0 bases from V and 7 bases from J, with 9 bases in between. Germline CDR1 reads GTSNPN; CDR2 reads SVGIG (reference sequence). This CDR3 comprises 12 residues. The CDR3 DNA reads as TGTGCCTGGAGTGTATTAAGGGGTGAAGCTTTCTTT. Amino acid sequence: CAWSVLRGEAFF. Full variable domain (outside the CDR3, taken from reference TRBV30 and TRBJ1-1): SQTIHQWPATLVQPVGSPLSLECTVEGTSNPNLYWYRQAAGRGLQLLFYSVGIGQISSEVPQNLSASRPQDRQFILSSKKLLLSDSGFYLCAWSVLRGEAFFGQGTRLTVV.

The rearrangement links TRBV7-2 to TRBJ1-2; tentative D call: TRBD1 (6 bases). Germline CDR1 and CDR2: SGHTA and FQGNSA. The length of the CDR3 is 14 residues. Trimming took off 5 bases at V and 8 bases at J, with 18 bases between the two ends. The CDR3 nucleotides are TGTGCCAGCAGCCCAGAGGGGGTAGGAGCGGGCTACACCTTC. Residues: CASSPEGVGAGYTF.

The chain is built from TRBV18 and TRBJ2-1, with TRBD2 identical over 9 bases. CDR3 length equals 16 residues. CDR1 is KGHSH and CDR2 is LQKENI in the germline V gene. The V gene end was trimmed by 4 bases and the J gene end by 10 bases; junction bases not matched to a gene: 14. In DNA, the CDR3 is TGTGCCAGCTCACTTCTCTCCGGGCGGGGGGGCCGCGAGCAGTTCTTC. Protein: CASSLLSGRGGREQFF. Full variable domain (rest looked up from reference TRBV18 and TRBJ2-1): NAGVMQNPRHLVRRRGQEARLRCSPMKGHSHVYWYRQLPEEGLKFMVYLQKENIIDESGMPKERFSAEFPKEGPSILRIQQVVRGDSAAYFCASSLLSGRGGREQFFGPGTRLTVL.

This rearrangement joins TRBV19 to TRBJ1-3; 9 bases are shared with TRBD1. V lost 5 bases, J lost 1 base, and 6 bases stayed unmatched. Germline V gives CDR1 LNHDA, CDR2 SQIVND (reference sequence). The CDR3 length is 16 residues. The CDR3 DNA sequence: TGTGCCAGTAGTCGGGGGGACAGGGCGTCTGGAAACACCATATATTTT. Translation: CASSRGDRASGNTIYF.

The rearrangement joins TRBV6-5 to TRBJ1-2; D is possibly TRBD1 (5 bases). Trimming removed 2 bases from V and 4 bases from J, with 8 bases in between. CDR1 MNHEY and CDR2 SVGAGI come from the germline V gene. The CDR3 length is 13 residues. The CDR3 nucleotides read TGTGCCAGCAGTTACGGCAGGGCCTATGGCTACACCTTC. Its translation is CASSYGRAYGYTF.

J is TRBJ2-3 and V is TRBV6-6; 9 nucleotides match TRBD1. CDR1 and CDR2 (germline): MNHNY, SVGAGI (reference sequence). The CDR3 is made up of 16 amino acids. With V trimmed by 1 base and J by 3 bases, 5 bases remained unmatched. For the CDR3, the DNA is TGTGCCAGCAGTTACTGGGACAGGGATGGGACAGATACGCAGTATTTT. Amino acid sequence: CASSYWDRDGTDTQYF.

V usage is TRBV11-2 and J usage is TRBJ1-1, with a tentative D call TRBD1 (6 bases). The CDR3 totals 14 residues. Germline CDR1 SGHAT, CDR2 FQNNGV. The V end was cut by 0 bases, the J end by 4 bases, with 9 bases between. The CDR3 DNA follows: TGTGCCAGCAGCTTAGAGGGGGCGAGCACTGAAGCTTTCTTT. Protein product: CASSLEGASTEAFF.

J is TRBJ2-2 and V is TRBV4-2; 8 bases are shared with TRBD2. The length of the CDR3 is 15 residues. The V and J ends lost 1 base and 6 bases, in that order; junction bases with no gene match: 4. Germline loops: CDR1 LGHNA, CDR2 YNFKEQ. CDR3 region: CASSQAGGMAGELFF. DNA for the CDR3: TGTGCCAGCAGCCAAGCGGGGGGGATGGCCGGGGAGCTGTTTTTT.

The gene calls are TRBV18 and TRBJ1-2, with TRBD1 matching 9 bases. The CDR3 is made up of 15 amino acids. The germline gives CDR1 KGHSH, CDR2 LQKENI. V lost 5 bases to trimming and J lost 8 bases; unmatched junction nucleotides: 12. The CDR3 reads CASSSNARTGDGYTF. DNA of the CDR3: TGTGCCAGCTCATCGAATGCACGGACAGGGGACGGCTACACCTTC. Full variable domain (missing parts from reference TRBV18 and TRBJ1-2): NAGVMQNPRHLVRRRGQEARLRCSPMKGHSHVYWYRQLPEEGLKFMVYLQKENIIDESGMPKERFSAEFPKEGPSILRIQQVVRGDSAAYFCASSSNARTGDGYTFGSGTRLTVV.

The CDR3 is CASRDVSDSYNEQFF. The CDR3 region has the DNA TGTGCCAGCCGGGATGTTAGCGACTCCTACAATGAGCAGTTCTTC. The V gene is TRBV6-1, the J gene TRBJ2-1, with a possible D match to TRBD2 (5 bases). This CDR3 spans 15 amino acids. The germline gives CDR1 MNHNS, CDR2 SASEGT. The V end lost 8 bases, the J end lost 0 bases, and 14 bases lay between the germline ends.

This clone was detected only once. The rearrangement uses TRBV18 and TRBJ2-5; TRBD2 is a possible D gene (6 bases). The CDR3 runs 14 residues. Germline CDR1 and CDR2: KGHSH and LQKENI. With 3 bases removed from V and 0 bases from J, the gap between germline ends came to 8 bases. The CDR3 region is CASSPPSDQETQYF. CDR3 nucleotides: TGTGCCAGCTCACCCCCTAGCGACCAAGAGACCCAGTACTTC.